This paragraph covers one T cell receptor (beta chain) sequence. The table came from immunoSEQ multiplex PCR; TCRdb's copy has only in-frame clones and leaves some out. Found here are around 70,000 clones, approximately 87% of them singletons; the top ten hold under 3%. The sample comes from a study of control samples from healthy donors and cancer patients. This CDR3 region has 15 residues. V was cut by 4 bases and J by 0 bases, with 10 bases left in between. The germline V gene encodes CDR1 SGDLS and CDR2 YYNGEE. The source material was PBMCs. The TCR sequence derives from a woman in her forties or fifties with head and neck cancer. The gene calls are TRBV9 and TRBJ2-2; D is perhaps TRBD1 (6 bases). The CDR3 DNA follows: TGTGCCAGCAGCCCCCGGACAGCGAACACCGGGGAGCTGTTTTTT. Its translation: CASSPRTANTGELFF. Filled out from reference TRBV9 and TRBJ2-2, the complete variable domain reads DSGVTQTPKHLITATGQRVTLRCSPRSGDLSVYWYQQSLDQGLQFLIQYYNGEERAKGNILERFSAQQFPDLHSELNLSSLELGDSALYFCASSPRTANTGELFFGEGSRLTVL.